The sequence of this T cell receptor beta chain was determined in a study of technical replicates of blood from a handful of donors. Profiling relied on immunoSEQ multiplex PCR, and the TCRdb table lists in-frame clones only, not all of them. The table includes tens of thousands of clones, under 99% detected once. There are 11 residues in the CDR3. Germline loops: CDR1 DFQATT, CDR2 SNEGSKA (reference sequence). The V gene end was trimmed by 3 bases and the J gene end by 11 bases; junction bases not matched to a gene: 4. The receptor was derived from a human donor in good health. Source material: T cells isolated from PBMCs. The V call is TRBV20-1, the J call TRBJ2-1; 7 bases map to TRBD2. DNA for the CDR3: TGCAGTGCTAGTAAAGCGGGACAGCAGTTCTTC. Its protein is CSASKAGQQFF.